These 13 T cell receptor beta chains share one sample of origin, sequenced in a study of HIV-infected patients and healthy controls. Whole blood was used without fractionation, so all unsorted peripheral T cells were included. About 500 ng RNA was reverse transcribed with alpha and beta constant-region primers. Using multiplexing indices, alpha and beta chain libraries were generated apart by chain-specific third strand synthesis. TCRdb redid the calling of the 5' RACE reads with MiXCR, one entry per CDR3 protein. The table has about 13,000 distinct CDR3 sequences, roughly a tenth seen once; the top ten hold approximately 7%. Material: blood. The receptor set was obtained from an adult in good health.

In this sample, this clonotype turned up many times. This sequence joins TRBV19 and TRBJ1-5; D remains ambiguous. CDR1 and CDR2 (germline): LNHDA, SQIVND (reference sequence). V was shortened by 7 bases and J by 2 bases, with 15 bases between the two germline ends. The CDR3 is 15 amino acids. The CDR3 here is CASMGQAARNQPQHF. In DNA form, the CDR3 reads TGTGCCAGTATGGGTCAAGCAGCTCGCAATCAGCCCCAGCATTTT.

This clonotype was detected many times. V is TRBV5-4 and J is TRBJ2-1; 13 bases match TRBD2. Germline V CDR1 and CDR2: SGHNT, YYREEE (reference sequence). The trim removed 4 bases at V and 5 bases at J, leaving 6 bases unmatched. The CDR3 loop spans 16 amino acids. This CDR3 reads CASSLLGLAGNNEQFF. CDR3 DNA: TGTGCCAGCAGCCTTTTGGGACTAGCGGGAAACAATGAGCAGTTCTTC.

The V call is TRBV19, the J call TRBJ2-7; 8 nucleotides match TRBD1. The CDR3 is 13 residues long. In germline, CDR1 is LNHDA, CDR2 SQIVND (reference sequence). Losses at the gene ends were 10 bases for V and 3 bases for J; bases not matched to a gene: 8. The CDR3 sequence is CATAQGAGYEQYF. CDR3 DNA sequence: TGTGCCACCGCCCAGGGGGCTGGCTACGAGCAGTACTTC. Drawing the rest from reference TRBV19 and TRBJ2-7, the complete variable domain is DGGITQSPKYLFRKEGQNVTLSCEQNLNHDAMYWYRQDPGQGLRLIYYSQIVNDFQKGDIAEGYSVSREKKESFPLTVTSAQKNPTAFYLCATAQGAGYEQYFGPGTRLTVT.

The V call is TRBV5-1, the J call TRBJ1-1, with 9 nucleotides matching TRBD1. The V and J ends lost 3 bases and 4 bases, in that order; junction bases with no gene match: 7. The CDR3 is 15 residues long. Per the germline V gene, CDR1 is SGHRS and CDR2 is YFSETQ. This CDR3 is CASSSGGTGSTEAFF. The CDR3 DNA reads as TGCGCCAGCAGCTCCGGCGGGACAGGGAGCACTGAAGCTTTCTTT.

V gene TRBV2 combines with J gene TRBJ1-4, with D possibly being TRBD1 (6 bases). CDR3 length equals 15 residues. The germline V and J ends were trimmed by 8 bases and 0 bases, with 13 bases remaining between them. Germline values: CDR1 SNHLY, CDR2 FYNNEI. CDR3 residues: CASGGRTATNEKLFF. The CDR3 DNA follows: TGTGCCAGCGGGGGCAGGACTGCAACTAATGAAAAACTGTTTTTT. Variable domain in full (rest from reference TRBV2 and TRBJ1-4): EPEVTQTPSHQVTQMGQEVILRCVPISNHLYFYWYRQILGQKVEFLVSFYNNEISEKSEIFDDQFSVERPDGSNFTLKIRSTKLEDSAMYFCASGGRTATNEKLFFGSGTQLSVL.

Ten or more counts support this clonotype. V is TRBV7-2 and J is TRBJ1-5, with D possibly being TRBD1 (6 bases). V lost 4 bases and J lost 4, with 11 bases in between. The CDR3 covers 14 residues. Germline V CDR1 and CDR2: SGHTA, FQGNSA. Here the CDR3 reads CASSSTDRNQPQHF. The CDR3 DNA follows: TGTGCCAGCAGCTCCACGGACAGAAATCAGCCCCAGCATTTT.

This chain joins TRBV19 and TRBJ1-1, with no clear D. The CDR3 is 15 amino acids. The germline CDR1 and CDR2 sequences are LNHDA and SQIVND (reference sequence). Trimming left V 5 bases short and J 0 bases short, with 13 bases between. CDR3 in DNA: TGTGCCAGTAGTCTCCTCGTTGAATTGAACACTGAAGCTTTCTTT. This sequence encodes CASSLLVELNTEAFF.

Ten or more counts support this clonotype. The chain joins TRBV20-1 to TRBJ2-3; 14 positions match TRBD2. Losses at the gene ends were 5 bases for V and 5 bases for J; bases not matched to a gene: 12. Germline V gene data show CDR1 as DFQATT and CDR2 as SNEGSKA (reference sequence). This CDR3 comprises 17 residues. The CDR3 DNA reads TGCAGTGCTCCGCACCGACTAGCGGGGGGGCCAAGAGATACGCAGTATTTT. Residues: CSAPHRLAGGPRDTQYF.

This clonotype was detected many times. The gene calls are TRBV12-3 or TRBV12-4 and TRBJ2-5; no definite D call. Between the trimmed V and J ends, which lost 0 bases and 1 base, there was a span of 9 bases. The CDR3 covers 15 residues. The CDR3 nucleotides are TGTGCCAGCAGTTTAGCGTTTCCAACCCAAGAGACCCAGTACTTC. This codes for CASSLAFPTQETQYF.

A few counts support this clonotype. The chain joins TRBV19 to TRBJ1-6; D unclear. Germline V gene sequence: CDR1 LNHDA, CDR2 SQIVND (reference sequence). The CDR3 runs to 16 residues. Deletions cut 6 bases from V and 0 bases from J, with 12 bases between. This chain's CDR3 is CASRISKSSYNSPLHF. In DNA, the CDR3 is TGTGCCAGTAGGATCAGTAAGAGCTCCTATAATTCACCCCTCCACTTT.

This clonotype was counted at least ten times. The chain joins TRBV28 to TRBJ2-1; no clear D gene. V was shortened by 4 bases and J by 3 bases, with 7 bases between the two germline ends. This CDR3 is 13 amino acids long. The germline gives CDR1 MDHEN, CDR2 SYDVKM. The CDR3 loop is CASSWQDYNEQFF. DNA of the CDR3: TGTGCCAGCAGTTGGCAGGACTACAATGAGCAGTTCTTC.

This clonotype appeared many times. The CDR3 is CSARDIGTGELFF. CDR3 DNA: TGCAGTGCTAGGGACATTGGCACCGGGGAGCTGTTTTTT. The rearrangement links TRBV20-1 to TRBJ2-2; maybe TRBD1 (5 bases). Deletions cut 3 bases from V and 4 bases from J, with 9 bases between. The CDR3 covers 13 residues. Germline CDR1 reads DFQATT; CDR2 reads SNEGSKA (reference sequence).

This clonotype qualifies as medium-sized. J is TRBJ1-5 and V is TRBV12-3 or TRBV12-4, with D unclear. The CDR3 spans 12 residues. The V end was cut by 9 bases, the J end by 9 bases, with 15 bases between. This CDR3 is CASQEASAPQHF. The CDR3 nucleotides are TGTGCCAGTCAGGAGGCCTCCGCGCCCCAGCATTTT.